This paragraph covers one TCR beta chain sequence. Its antigen is still unknown. The data are from a study of T cell responses to AZD1222 COVID-19 vaccine. Study in general: Investigators merged groups given second doses at roughly 4 or roughly 12 weeks. Study-level points and caveats: Donors skewed white British and female; clonal diversity was possibly underestimated. Spike as a whole was targeted by vaccine-associated CD4 TCRs, dominant at 160-218 and 743-854.

The CDR3 sequence is 15 residues long. After removal of 2 bases from V and 4 bases from J, the junction contained 5 bases not matched to a gene. Per germline, CDR1 MRHNA and CDR2 SNTAGT. Here immunoSEQ multiplex PCR was the method, and the copy in TCRdb shows in-frame clones only, minus some. The sample yields 85,000 to 100,000 clones, 70% to 90% seen once. The sequence derives from an adult in good health. The chain is built from TRBV6-4 and TRBJ2-1, with 7 bases that match TRBD2. The sample here was peripheral blood, taken on day 0 of AZD1222 vaccination. CDR3 protein: CASSDRAGDYNEQFF. The CDR3 DNA reads as TGTGCCAGCAGTGACCGGGCGGGGGATTACAATGAGCAGTTCTTC.